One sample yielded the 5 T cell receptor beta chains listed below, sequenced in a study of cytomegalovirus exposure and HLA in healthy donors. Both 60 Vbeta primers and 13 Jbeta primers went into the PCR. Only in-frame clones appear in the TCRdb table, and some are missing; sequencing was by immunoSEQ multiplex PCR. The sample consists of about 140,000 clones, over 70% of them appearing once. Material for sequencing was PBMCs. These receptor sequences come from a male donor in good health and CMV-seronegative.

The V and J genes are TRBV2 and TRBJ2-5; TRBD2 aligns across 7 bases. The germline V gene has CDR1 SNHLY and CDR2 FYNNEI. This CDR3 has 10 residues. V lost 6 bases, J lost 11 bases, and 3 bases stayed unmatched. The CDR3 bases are TGTGCCAGCAGCGCGGGGGAGCAGTACTTC. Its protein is CASSAGEQYF.

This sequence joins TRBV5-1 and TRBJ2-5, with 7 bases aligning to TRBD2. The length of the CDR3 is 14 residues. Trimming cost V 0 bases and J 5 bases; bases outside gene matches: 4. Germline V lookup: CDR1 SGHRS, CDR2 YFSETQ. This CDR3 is CASSLGGSPETQYF. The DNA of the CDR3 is TGCGCCAGCAGCTTGGGCGGGAGCCCGGAGACCCAGTACTTC.

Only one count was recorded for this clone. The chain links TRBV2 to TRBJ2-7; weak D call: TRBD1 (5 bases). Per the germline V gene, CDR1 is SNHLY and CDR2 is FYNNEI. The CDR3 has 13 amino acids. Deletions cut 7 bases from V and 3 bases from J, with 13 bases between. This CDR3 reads CASNPQGIYEQYF. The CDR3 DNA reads TGTGCCAGCAATCCCCAGGGAATCTACGAGCAGTACTTC.

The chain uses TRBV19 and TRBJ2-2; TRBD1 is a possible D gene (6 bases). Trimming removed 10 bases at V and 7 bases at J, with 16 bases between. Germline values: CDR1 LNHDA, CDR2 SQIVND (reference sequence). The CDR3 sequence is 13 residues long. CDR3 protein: CATADRSYGELFF. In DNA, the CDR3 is TGTGCCACCGCTGACAGGTCTTACGGGGAGCTGTTTTTT.

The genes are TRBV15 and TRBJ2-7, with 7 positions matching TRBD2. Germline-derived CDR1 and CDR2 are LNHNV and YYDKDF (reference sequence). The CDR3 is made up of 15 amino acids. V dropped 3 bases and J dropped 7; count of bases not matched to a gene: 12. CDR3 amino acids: CATSRGWGGEGEQYF. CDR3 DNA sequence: TGTGCCACCAGCAGGGGATGGGGGGGAGAGGGGGAGCAGTACTTC.